Shown below are 25 T cell receptor beta chains from a single sample sequenced in a study of cytomegalovirus exposure and HLA in healthy donors. Amplification used 60 Vbeta primers and 13 Jbeta primers. Sequenced by immunoSEQ multiplex PCR; TCRdb stores in-frame clones only, minus some. The data hold some 150,000 clones, with roughly 80% observed a single time. Sequencing was done on a sample of PBMCs. The receptors originated from a man aged 35-49 years in good health and CMV-seronegative.

This clone was seen only a few times. The chain joins TRBV9 to TRBJ2-5, with 8 bases that match TRBD2. The CDR3 contains 15 residues. Germline V CDR1 and CDR2: SGDLS, YYNGEE. V was clipped by 0 bases and J by 5 bases; unmatched bases: 6. DNA of the CDR3: TGTGCCAGCAGCGTAGATGGGACTAGAGTTGAGACCCAGTACTTC. Translation: CASSVDGTRVETQYF.

The chain uses TRBV14 and TRBJ1-5; the D is unclear. The ends were cut back, 0 bases at V and 3 bases at J, with 15 bases in the middle. The CDR3 runs 17 residues. Germline lookup yields CDR1 SGHDN and CDR2 FVKESK. CDR3 amino acids: CASSQDSGTGPNQPQHF. The CDR3 nucleotides are TGTGCCAGCAGCCAAGATTCGGGAACTGGCCCCAATCAGCCCCAGCATTTT.

In this sample, this clone turned up a few times. The rearrangement links TRBV6-5 to TRBJ1-5, with 10 bases aligning to TRBD1. The CDR3 is made up of 14 amino acids. Germline-derived CDR1 and CDR2 are MNHEY and SVGAGI. The ends lost 6 bases at V and 7 bases at J; junction bases unmatched: 6. The CDR3 here is CASRGTGARQPQHF. As DNA, the CDR3 is TGTGCCAGCAGGGGGACAGGGGCCCGGCAGCCCCAGCATTTT.

This clone was counted once. The J gene is TRBJ1-4, the V gene TRBV29-1; D gene ambiguous. This CDR3 is built from 13 residues. Germline assignment: CDR1 SQVTM and CDR2 ANQGSEA. Deletions cut 6 bases from V and 7 bases from J, with 15 bases between. This CDR3 is CSVGSNRGEKLFF. Written as DNA, the CDR3 is TGCAGCGTCGGTTCGAACCGGGGTGAAAAACTGTTTTTT.

This clone was picked up a small number of times. V and J are TRBV6-4 and TRBJ1-6; D is unresolved. V lost 4 bases and J 5 bases, leaving 6 bases between the germline ends. The germline V gene encodes CDR1 MRHNA and CDR2 SNTAGT. This CDR3 spans 13 amino acids. CDR3 coding DNA: TGTGCCAGCAGTGCCGGGGATAATTCACCCCTCCACTTT. Its translation: CASSAGDNSPLHF.

The chain joins TRBV15 to TRBJ2-4; 8 bases align to TRBD1. CDR3 length equals 16 residues. V shed 3 bases, J shed 3 bases, and the junction held 7 bases outside the gene matches. Germline V CDR1 and CDR2: LNHNV, YYDKDF (reference sequence). Written as DNA, the CDR3 is TGTGCCACCAGCAGTAGGGGACAGGAGAGCAAAAACATTCAGTACTTC. Its translation is CATSSRGQESKNIQYF.

The chain recombines TRBV27 with TRBJ2-7; 10 bases agree with TRBD1. This CDR3 contains 14 residues. The J segment lost 7 bases and the V segment lost 6 bases, leaving 9 bases of the junction unmatched. CDR1 is MNHEY, CDR2 SMNVEV, per germline (reference sequence). The CDR3 is CASSLPGQGREQYF. CDR3 sequence (DNA): TGTGCCAGCAGCCTACCGGGACAGGGGCGAGAGCAGTACTTC.

The V call is TRBV28, the J call TRBJ1-4; 7 bases align to TRBD1. The germline CDR1 and CDR2 sequences are MDHEN and SYDVKM. Unmatched junction bases numbered 8, after V lost 10 bases and J lost 0 bases. The CDR3 has 15 amino acids. The CDR3 region is CATTGTAATNEKLFF. Written as DNA, the CDR3 is TGTGCCACCACCGGGACAGCCGCAACTAATGAAAAACTGTTTTTT.

On this clone itself: One end of the junction fails to match germline, which may point to a read error. This chain links TRBV19 with TRBJ1-2; perhaps TRBD1 as D (6 bases). Germline assignment: CDR1 LNHDA and CDR2 SQIVND (reference sequence). The CDR3 consists of 16 residues. The CDR3 protein is CAGSKQGDGALYGYTF. CDR3 DNA: TGTGCCGGTAGTAAACAGGGCGACGGGGCGCTCTATGGCTACACCTTC. Looking up the rest from reference TRBV19 and TRBJ1-2 gives the full variable domain: DGGITQSPKYLFRKEGQNVTLSCEQNLNHDAMYWYRQDPGQGLRLIYYSQIVNDFQKGDIAEGYSVSREKKESFPLTVTSAQKNPTAFYLCAGSKQGDGALYGYTFGSGTRLTVV.

V usage is TRBV29-1 and J usage is TRBJ2-7; possibly TRBD2 for D (6 bases). CDR3 length: 13 residues. Per the germline V gene, CDR1 is SQVTM and CDR2 is ANQGSEA. V lost 4 bases, J lost 4 bases, and 14 bases lay in between. The CDR3 here is CSVVGGASYEQYF. Written as DNA, the CDR3 is TGCAGCGTTGTTGGAGGGGCTAGTTACGAGCAGTACTTC.

The chain couples TRBV7-2 to TRBJ2-2, with 10 bases fitting TRBD1. CDR1 is SGHTA and CDR2 is FQGNSA in the germline V gene. V lost 2 bases, J lost 4 bases, and 4 bases stayed unmatched. The CDR3 spans 16 residues. CDR3 sequence reads: CASSLRTGGITGELFF. CDR3 sequence (DNA): TGTGCCAGCAGCTTAAGGACAGGGGGGATCACCGGGGAGCTGTTTTTT.

Details on this clone: This same CDR3 is encoded by further DNA sequences in the sample. The chain carries TRBV5-1 and TRBJ2-3; 7 nucleotides agree with TRBD2. This CDR3 has 18 residues. In germline, CDR1 is SGHRS, CDR2 YFSETQ. With V trimmed by 0 bases and J by 3 bases, 13 bases remained unmatched. The CDR3: CASSLALASGVRTDTQYF. The CDR3 DNA is TGCGCCAGCAGCTTGGCCTTGGCCAGCGGGGTAAGAACAGATACGCAGTATTTT.

The V call is TRBV13, the J call TRBJ2-7; D may be TRBD1 (5 bases). The V end lost 8 bases, the J end lost 5 bases, and 16 bases lay between the germline ends. CDR1 is PRHDT, CDR2 FYEKMQ, per germline (reference sequence). This CDR3 contains 13 residues. The chain's CDR3 is CASGAYGAHEQYF. CDR3 DNA: TGTGCCAGCGGAGCTTATGGGGCACACGAGCAGTACTTC.

The chain combines TRBV5-5 with TRBJ2-6; weak D call: TRBD1 (6 bases). Germline assignment: CDR1 SGHKS and CDR2 YYEKEE (reference sequence). This CDR3 has 18 amino acids. Trimming removed 0 bases at V and 0 bases at J, with 13 bases between. The CDR3: CASSLVQGLSSGANVLTF. Written as DNA, the CDR3 is TGTGCCAGCAGCTTGGTTCAGGGGTTAAGCTCTGGGGCCAACGTCCTGACTTTC.

The V and J genes are TRBV28 and TRBJ1-1; TRBD1 aligns across 7 bases. CDR3 length equals 16 residues. The V and J ends lost 5 bases and 2 bases, in that order; junction bases with no gene match: 11. Germline V gene sequence: CDR1 MDHEN, CDR2 SYDVKM. The DNA for the CDR3 is TGTGCCAGCAGTCCCAGGGGGACGGACATAAACACTGAAGCTTTCTTT. This gives the protein CASSPRGTDINTEAFF.

The V gene is TRBV29-1, the J gene TRBJ1-2; tentative D call: TRBD1 (6 bases). Germline V gene sequence: CDR1 SQVTM, CDR2 ANQGSEA. This CDR3 comprises 12 residues. The germline V and J ends were trimmed by 7 bases and 8 bases, with 17 bases remaining between them. CDR3 region: CSGQTGTSGYTF. CDR3 bases: TGCAGCGGACAAACAGGGACGAGCGGCTACACCTTC. The variable domain in full, with the rest retrieved from reference TRBV29-1 and TRBJ1-2, is SAVISQKPSRDICQRGTSLTIQCQVDSQVTMMFWYRQQPGQSLTLIATANQGSEATYESGFVIDKFPISRPNLTFSTLTVSNMSPEDSSIYLCSGQTGTSGYTFGSGTRLTVV.

The chain combines TRBV5-1 with TRBJ1-2; 9 nucleotides line up with TRBD1. This CDR3 has 15 residues. J gave up 2 bases and V 2 bases, and 4 bases lay outside the gene matches. Germline V gene sequence: CDR1 SGHRS, CDR2 YFSETQ. CDR3 sequence: CASSLQGASNYGYTF. The CDR3 DNA reads as TGCGCCAGCAGCTTACAGGGGGCCTCGAACTATGGCTACACCTTC.

The V and J genes are TRBV12-2 and TRBJ1-1; the table's D call of TRBD1 was not tested on the DNA. TRBV12-2 is recorded as a pseudogene. The CDR3 sequence is 12 residues long. Here the CDR3 DNA reads TGTGCAAGTCGCCAAACCAGGGGCGAAGCTTTCTTT. Amino acid sequence: CASRQTRGEAFF.

This clone was detected only a few times. J is TRBJ2-2 and V is TRBV5-1, with 13 bases fitting TRBD2. V was clipped by 5 bases and J by 8 bases; unmatched bases: 6. The germline V gene has CDR1 SGHRS and CDR2 YFSETQ. This CDR3 has 15 amino acids. CDR3: CASRRTSGGEGELFF. The CDR3 DNA follows: TGCGCCAGCAGACGGACTAGCGGGGGCGAGGGGGAGCTGTTTTTT.

In its sample, this clone was seen once. The rearrangement links TRBV29-1 to TRBJ2-7, with a tentative D call TRBD2 (6 bases). The CDR3 sequence is 12 residues long. V was trimmed by 7 bases and J by 7 bases, leaving 17 bases between them. The germline V gene has CDR1 SQVTM and CDR2 ANQGSEA. The CDR3 loop reads CSARTGVGEQYF. CDR3 sequence (DNA): TGCAGCGCTCGGACGGGGGTCGGGGAGCAGTACTTC.

The chain employs TRBV12-5 and TRBJ2-5, with D hard to call. The CDR3 is made up of 11 amino acids. V shed 6 bases and J shed 4 bases, with 6 bases lying between them. The germline CDR1 and CDR2 sequences are LGHNT and FRNRAP. The chain's CDR3 is CASGAGETQYF. The DNA of the CDR3 is TGTGCTAGTGGGGCTGGAGAGACCCAGTACTTC.

This chain uses TRBV7-9 with TRBJ1-5; 10 bases align to TRBD1. Unmatched junction bases numbered 2, after V lost 3 bases and J lost 3 bases. This CDR3 has 15 amino acids. CDR1 SEHNR and CDR2 FQNEAQ come from the germline V gene (reference sequence). The chain's CDR3 is CASSLTGGYNQPQHF. The CDR3, as DNA: TGTGCCAGCAGCTTGACAGGGGGCTACAATCAGCCCCAGCATTTT.

J is TRBJ1-3 and V is TRBV19; TRBD1 agrees at 9 bases. This CDR3 region has 18 residues. Germline-derived CDR1 and CDR2 are LNHDA and SQIVND (reference sequence). V lost 3 bases and J lost 2; bases outside the gene matches: 11. In DNA form, the CDR3 reads TGTGCCAGTAGTATTCAAGCACCGGGACAGGGAACTGGAAACACCATATATTTT. It codes for CASSIQAPGQGTGNTIYF.

The chain recombines TRBV7-7 with TRBJ2-5, with 8 bases lining up with TRBD1. The V gene's germline CDR1 is SSHAT and CDR2 FNYEAQ (reference sequence). The CDR3 is 15 amino acids. Unmatched junction bases numbered 3, after V lost 1 base and J lost 2 bases. CDR3 sequence reads: CASSLGTGIQETQYF. The CDR3 DNA is TGTGCCAGCAGCTTAGGGACAGGGATTCAAGAGACCCAGTACTTC. The full variable domain, in which reference TRBV7-7 and TRBJ2-5 provide the parts outside the CDR3, is GAGVSQSPRYKVTKRGQDVTLRCDPISSHATLYWYQQALGQGPEFLTYFNYEAQPDKSGLPSDRFSAERPEGSISTLTIQRTEQRDSAMYRCASSLGTGIQETQYFGPGTRLLVL.

The J gene is TRBJ2-1, the V gene TRBV18, with D unclear. CDR1 is KGHSH, CDR2 LQKENI, per germline. The CDR3 has 12 residues. Between the trimmed V and J ends, which lost 0 bases and 10 bases, there was a span of 7 bases. CDR3 bases: TGTGCCAGCTCACCACCTCAGAGGGAGCAGTTCTTC. Translated, it gives CASSPPQREQFF.